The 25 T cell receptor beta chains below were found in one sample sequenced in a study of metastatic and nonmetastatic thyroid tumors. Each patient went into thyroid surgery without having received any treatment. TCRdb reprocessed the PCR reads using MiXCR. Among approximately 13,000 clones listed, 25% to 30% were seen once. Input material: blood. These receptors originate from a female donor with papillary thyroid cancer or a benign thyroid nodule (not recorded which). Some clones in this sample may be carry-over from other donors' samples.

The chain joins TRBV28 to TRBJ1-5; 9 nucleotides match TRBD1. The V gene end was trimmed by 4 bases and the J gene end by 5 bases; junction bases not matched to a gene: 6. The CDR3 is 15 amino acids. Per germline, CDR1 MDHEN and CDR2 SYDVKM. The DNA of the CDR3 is TGTGCCAGCAGTTCATCCGGGACAGGGTATCAGCCCCAGCATTTT. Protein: CASSSSGTGYQPQHF.

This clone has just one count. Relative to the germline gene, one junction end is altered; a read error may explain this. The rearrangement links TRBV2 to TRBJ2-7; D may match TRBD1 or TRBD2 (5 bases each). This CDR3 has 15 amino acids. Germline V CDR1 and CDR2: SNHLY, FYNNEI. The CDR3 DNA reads TGTGCCAGCATTGAAGCACCGGGACCTATCTACGAGCAGTACTTC. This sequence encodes CASIEAPGPIYEQYF.

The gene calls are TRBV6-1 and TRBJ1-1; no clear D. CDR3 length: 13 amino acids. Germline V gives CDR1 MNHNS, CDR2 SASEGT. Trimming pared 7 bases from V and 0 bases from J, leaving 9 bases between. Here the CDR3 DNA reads TGTGCCAGCAAGAGGAGTATGAACACTGAAGCTTTCTTT. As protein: CASKRSMNTEAFF.

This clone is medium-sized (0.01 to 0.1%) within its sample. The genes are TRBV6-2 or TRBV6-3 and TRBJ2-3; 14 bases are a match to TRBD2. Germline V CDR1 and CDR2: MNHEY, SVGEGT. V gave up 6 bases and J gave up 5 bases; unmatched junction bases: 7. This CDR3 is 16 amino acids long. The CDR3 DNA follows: TGTGCCAGCAGGGGACTGGGACTAGCGGGAGAAGATACGCAGTATTTT. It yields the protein CASRGLGLAGEDTQYF.

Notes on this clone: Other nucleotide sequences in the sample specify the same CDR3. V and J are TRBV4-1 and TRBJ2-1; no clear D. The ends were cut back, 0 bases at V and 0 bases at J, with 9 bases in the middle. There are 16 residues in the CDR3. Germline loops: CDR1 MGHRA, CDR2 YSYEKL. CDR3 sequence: CASSQEQLSSYNEQFF. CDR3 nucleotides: TGCGCCAGCAGCCAAGAGCAGCTGAGCTCCTACAATGAGCAGTTCTTC.

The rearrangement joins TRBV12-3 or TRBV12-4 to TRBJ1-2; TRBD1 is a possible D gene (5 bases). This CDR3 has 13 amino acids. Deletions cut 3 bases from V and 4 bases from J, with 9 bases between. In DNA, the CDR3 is TGTGCCAGCAGTTTCGGGGGAGGCTATGGCTACACCTTC. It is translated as CASSFGGGYGYTF.

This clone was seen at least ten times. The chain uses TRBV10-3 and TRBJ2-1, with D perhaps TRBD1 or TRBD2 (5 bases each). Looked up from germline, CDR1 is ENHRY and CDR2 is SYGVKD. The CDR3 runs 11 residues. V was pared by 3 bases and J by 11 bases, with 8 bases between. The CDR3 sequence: CAISDRGQQFF. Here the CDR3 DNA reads TGTGCCATCAGTGATAGGGGACAGCAGTTCTTC.

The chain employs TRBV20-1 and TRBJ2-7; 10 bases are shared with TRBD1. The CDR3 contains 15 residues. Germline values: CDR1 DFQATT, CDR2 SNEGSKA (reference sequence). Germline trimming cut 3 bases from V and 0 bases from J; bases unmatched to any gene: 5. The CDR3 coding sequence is TGCAGTGCTAGCGCCGGGACAGGGGTCTCCTACGAGCAGTACTTC. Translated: CSASAGTGVSYEQYF.

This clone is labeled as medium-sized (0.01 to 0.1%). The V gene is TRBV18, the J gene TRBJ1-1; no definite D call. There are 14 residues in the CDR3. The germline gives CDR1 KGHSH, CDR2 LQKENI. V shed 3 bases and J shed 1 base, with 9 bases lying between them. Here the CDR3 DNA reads TGTGCCAGCTCACCGTCCGGTCCGAACACTGAAGCTTTCTTT. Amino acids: CASSPSGPNTEAFF.

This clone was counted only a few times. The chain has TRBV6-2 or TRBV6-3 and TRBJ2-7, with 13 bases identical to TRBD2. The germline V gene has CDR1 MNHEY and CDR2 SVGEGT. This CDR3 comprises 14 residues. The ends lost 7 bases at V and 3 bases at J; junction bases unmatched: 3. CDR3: CASKGTSGIYEQYF. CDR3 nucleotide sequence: TGTGCCAGCAAAGGGACTAGCGGGATCTACGAGCAGTACTTC.

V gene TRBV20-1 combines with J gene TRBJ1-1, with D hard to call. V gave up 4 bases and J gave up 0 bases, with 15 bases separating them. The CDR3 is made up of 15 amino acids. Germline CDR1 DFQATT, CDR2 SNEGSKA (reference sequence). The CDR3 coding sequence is TGCAGTGCTAAAGTGGCGGTAGCTATGAACACTGAAGCTTTCTTT. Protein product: CSAKVAVAMNTEAFF.

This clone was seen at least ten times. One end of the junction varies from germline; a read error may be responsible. CDR3 in amino acids: CASSNSASPQFF. The DNA for the CDR3 is TGTGCCAGCAGTAACTCAGCCTCCCCGCAGTTCTTC. This chain joins TRBV6-4 and TRBJ2-1; D not certain. The CDR3 runs 12 residues. Germline assignment: CDR1 MRHNA and CDR2 SNTAGT.

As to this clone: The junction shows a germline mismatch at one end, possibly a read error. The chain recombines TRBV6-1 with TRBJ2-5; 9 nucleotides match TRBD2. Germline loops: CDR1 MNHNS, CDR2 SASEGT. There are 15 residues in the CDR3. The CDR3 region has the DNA TGTGCCAGCAGGGGAGCGGGAGGCCTACAAGAGAGCCAGTACTTC. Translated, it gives CASRGAGGLQESQYF.

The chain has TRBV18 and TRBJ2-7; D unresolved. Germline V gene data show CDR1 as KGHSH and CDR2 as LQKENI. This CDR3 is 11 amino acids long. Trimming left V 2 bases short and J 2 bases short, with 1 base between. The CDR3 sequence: CASSPTYEQYF. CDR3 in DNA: TGTGCCAGCTCACCAACCTACGAGCAGTACTTC.

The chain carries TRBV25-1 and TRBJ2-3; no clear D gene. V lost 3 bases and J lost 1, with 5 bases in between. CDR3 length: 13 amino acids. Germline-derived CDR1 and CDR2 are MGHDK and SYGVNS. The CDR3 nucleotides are TGTGCCAGCAGTGACGGTGGCACAGATACGCAGTATTTT. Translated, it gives CASSDGGTDTQYF. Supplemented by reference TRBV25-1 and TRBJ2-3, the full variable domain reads EADIYQTPRYLVIGTGKKITLECSQTMGHDKMYWYQQDPGMELHLIHYSYGVNSTEKGDLSSESTVSRIRTEHFPLTLESARPSHTSQYLCASSDGGTDTQYFGPGTRLTVL.

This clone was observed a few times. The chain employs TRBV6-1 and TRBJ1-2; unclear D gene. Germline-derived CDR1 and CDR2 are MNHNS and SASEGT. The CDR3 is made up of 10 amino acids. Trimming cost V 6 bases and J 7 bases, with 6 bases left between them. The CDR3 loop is CASSLGGYTF. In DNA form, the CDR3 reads TGTGCCAGCAGCCTAGGTGGCTACACCTTC.

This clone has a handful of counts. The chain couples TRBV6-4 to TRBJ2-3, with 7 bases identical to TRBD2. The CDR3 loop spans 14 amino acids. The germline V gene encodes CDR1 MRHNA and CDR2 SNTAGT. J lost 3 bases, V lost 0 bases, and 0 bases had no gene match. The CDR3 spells CASSDSRETDTQYF. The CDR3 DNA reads TGTGCCAGCAGTGACTCGCGGGAGACAGATACGCAGTATTTT.

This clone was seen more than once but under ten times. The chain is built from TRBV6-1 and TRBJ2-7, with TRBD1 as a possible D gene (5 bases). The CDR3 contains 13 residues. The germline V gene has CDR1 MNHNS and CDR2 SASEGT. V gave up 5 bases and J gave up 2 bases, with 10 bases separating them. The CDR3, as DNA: TGTGCCAGCAGTACGCGCAGGGCCTACGAGCAGTACTTC. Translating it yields CASSTRRAYEQYF.

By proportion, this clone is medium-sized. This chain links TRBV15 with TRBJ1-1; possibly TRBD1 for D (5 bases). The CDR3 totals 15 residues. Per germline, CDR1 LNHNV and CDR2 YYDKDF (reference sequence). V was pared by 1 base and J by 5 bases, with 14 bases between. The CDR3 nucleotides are TGTGCCACCAGCAGAGGGGGCAGGGTTTGGACTGAAGCTTTCTTT. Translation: CATSRGGRVWTEAFF.

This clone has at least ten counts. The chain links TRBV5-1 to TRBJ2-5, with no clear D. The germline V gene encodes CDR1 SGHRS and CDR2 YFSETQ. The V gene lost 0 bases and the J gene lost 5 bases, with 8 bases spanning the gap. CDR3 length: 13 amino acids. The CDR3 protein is CASSLERRETQYF. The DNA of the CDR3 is TGCGCCAGCAGCTTGGAGAGGCGCGAGACCCAGTACTTC.

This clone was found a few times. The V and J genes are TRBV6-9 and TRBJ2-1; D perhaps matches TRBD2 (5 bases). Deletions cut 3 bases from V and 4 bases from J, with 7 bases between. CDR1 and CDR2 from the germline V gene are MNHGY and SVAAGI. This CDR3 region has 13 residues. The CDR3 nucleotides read TGTGCCAGCAGTTACGGGGAATACAATGAGCAGTTCTTC. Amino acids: CASSYGEYNEQFF.

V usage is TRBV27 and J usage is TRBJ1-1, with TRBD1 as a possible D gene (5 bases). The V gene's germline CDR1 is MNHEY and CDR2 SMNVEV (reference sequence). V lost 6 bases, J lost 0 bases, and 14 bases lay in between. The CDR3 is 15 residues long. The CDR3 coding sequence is TGTGCCAGCAGGAGGGGTTGCTCAATGAACACTGAAGCTTTCTTT. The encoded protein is CASRRGCSMNTEAFF.

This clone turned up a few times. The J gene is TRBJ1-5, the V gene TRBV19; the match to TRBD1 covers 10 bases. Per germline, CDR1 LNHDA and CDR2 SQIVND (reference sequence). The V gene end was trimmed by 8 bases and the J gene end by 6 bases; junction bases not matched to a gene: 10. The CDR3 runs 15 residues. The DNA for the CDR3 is TGTGCCAGTTCTCAGGGGACAGGGGTGTCTCAGCCCCAGCATTTT. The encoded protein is CASSQGTGVSQPQHF.

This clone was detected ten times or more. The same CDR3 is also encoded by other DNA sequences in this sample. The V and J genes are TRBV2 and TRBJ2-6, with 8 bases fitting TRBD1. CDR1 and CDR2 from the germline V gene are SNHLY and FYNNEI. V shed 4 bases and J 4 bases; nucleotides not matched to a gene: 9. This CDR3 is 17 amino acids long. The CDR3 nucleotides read TGTGCCAGCAGTGTTAGGACAGGGAGCTCGGGGGCCAACGTCCTGACTTTC. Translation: CASSVRTGSSGANVLTF.

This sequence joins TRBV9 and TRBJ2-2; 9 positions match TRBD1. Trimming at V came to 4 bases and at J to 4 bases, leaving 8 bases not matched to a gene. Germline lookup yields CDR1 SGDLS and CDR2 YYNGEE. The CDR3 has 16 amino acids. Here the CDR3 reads CASSSRTGVSTGELFF. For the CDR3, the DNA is TGTGCCAGCAGCTCCCGGACAGGGGTCTCCACCGGGGAGCTGTTTTTT.